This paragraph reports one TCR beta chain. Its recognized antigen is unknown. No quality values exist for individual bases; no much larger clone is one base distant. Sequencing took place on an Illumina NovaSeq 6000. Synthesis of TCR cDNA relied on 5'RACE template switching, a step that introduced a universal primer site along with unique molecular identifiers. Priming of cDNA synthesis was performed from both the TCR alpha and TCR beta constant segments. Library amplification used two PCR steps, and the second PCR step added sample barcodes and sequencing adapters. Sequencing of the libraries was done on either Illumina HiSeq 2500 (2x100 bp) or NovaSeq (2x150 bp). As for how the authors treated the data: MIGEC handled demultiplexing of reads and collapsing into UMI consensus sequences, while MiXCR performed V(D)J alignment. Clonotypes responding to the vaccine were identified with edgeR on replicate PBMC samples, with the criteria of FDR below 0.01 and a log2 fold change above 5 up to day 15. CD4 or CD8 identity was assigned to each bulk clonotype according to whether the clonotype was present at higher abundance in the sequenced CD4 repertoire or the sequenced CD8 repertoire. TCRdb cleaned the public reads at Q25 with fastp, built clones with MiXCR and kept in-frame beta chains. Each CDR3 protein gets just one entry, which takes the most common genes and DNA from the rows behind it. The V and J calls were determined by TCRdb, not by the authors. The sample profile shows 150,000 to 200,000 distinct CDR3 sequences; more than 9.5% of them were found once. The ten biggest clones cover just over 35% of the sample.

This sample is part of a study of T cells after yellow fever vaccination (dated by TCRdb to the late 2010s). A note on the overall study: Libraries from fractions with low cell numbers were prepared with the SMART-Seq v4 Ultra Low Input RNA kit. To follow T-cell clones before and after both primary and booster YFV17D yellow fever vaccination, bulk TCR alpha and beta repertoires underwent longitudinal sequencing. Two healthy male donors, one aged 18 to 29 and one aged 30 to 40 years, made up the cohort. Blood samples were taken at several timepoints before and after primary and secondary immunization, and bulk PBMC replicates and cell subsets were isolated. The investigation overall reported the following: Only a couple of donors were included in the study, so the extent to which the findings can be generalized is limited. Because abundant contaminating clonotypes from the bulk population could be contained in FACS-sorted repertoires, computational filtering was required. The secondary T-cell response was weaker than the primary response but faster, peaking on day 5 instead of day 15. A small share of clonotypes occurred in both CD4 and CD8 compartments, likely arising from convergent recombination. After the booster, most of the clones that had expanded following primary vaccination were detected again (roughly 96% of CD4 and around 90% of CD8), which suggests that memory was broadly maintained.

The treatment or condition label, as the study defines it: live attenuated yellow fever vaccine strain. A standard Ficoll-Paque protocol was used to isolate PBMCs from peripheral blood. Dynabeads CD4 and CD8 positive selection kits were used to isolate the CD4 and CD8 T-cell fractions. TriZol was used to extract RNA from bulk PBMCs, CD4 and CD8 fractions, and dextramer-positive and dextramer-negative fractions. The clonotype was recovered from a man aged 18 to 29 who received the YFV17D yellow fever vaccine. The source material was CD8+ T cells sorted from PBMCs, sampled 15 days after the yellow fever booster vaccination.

The DNA is TGTGCCAGTAGTATAGCGGGGGGAGAGACCCAGTACTTC. Its translation reads: CASSIAGGETQYF. Recombination linked TRBV19 to TRBJ2-5, with 7 bases matching TRBD2. Sequences LNHDA (CDR1) and SQIVND (CDR2) are obtained from the germline V gene (reference sequence). V lost 1 base and J lost 4 bases, and the count of bases not matched to a germline gene is 0. Including cysteine and phenylalanine, the CDR3 has 13 amino acids. The read is trimmed to its CDR3 DNA, 39 bases read in frame from base 1. When the CDR3 is completed using the reference TRBV19 and TRBJ2-5 genes on either side, the full variable domain is DGGITQSPKYLFRKEGQNVTLSCEQNLNHDAMYWYRQDPGQGLRLIYYSQIVNDFQKGDIAEGYSVSREKKESFPLTVTSAQKNPTAFYLCASSIAGGETQYFGPGTRLLVL.